This passage covers 29 T cell receptor beta chains from one sample sequenced in a study of blood T cells in healthy people across ages. Combining a sample-barcoded 5' primer with a J-beta primer mix, a second PCR ran for roughly 7 to 11 cycles. TCRdb called the 5' RACE reads again in MiXCR, with one record for every CDR3 protein. Of about 780,000 distinct CDR3 sequences listed, approximately 24% are singletons. Separately, the same data were catalogued under a study of T cells of mothers and their children.

Sequenced sample: blood. The source of these receptors is a boy aged 5 to 17 in good health.

As regards this clonotype: One junction end disagrees with the germline gene, perhaps due to a read error. V is TRBV7-7 and J is TRBJ2-5, with 8 bases identical to TRBD2. Germline V gene lookup returns CDR1 SSHAT and CDR2 FNYEAQ (reference sequence). CDR3 length equals 13 residues. This CDR3 is CASSSGLAKTQYF. Written as DNA, the CDR3 is TGTGCTAGCAGCTCCGGACTAGCAAAGACCCAGTACTTC.

This clonotype came up a few times. The chain combines TRBV3-1 with TRBJ2-3; a weak D match, TRBD1 (5 bases). V lost 0 bases to trimming and J lost 10 bases, with 11 bases between them. The CDR3 consists of 13 residues. Looked up from germline, CDR1 is LGHDT and CDR2 is YNNKEL (reference sequence). DNA of the CDR3: TGTGCCAGCAGCCAAGACGCGACAGACGCGCAGTATTTT. Amino acids: CASSQDATDAQYF.

Comments on this clonotype: At one of its ends the junction is not consistent with the germline gene, which may arise from a read error. This rearrangement joins TRBV30 to TRBJ2-7; 10 bases agree with TRBD1. The germline V gene encodes CDR1 GTSNPN and CDR2 SVGIG (reference sequence). The CDR3 has 14 amino acids. CDR3 coding DNA: TGTGCCTGGAGTCCGGGACAGGGGAACTACGAACAGTACTTC. Its protein product is CAWSPGQGNYEQYF.

The CDR3, as DNA: TGTGCCAGCTCACCACCATACCCCGGGGAGCTGTTTTTT. Translating it yields CASSPPYPGELFF. V usage is TRBV18 and J usage is TRBJ2-2, with D uncertain. The CDR3 is made up of 13 amino acids. V lost 0 bases to trimming and J lost 6 bases, with 5 bases between them. CDR1 is KGHSH and CDR2 is LQKENI in the germline V gene.

The rearrangement joins TRBV30 to TRBJ2-6; no clear D. The V end was cut by 2 bases, the J end by 4 bases, with 6 bases between. The CDR3 runs 13 residues. The germline CDR1 and CDR2 sequences are GTSNPN and SVGIG (reference sequence). The CDR3 spells CAWSWAGANVLTF. The CDR3 DNA reads TGTGCCTGGAGTTGGGCCGGGGCCAACGTCCTGACTTTC.

The V and J genes are TRBV6-5 and TRBJ2-5, with D perhaps matching TRBD1 or TRBD2 (5 bases each). Matching the DNA end better, TRBJ2-7 makes the J call doubtful. The CDR3 totals 10 residues. Per the germline V gene, CDR1 is MNHEY and CDR2 is SVGAGI. This chain's CDR3 is CVAGRGEQYV. In DNA, the CDR3 is TGTGTCGCAGGGAGAGGCGAGCAGTACGTC.

The chain carries TRBV7-9 and TRBJ1-2; D not resolved. Germline V CDR1 and CDR2: SEHNR, FQNEAQ (reference sequence). Trimming cost V 4 bases and J 6 bases, with 12 bases left between them. The CDR3 has 13 amino acids. The CDR3 DNA sequence: TGTGCCAGCAGCTCCCAGGCAGCCGATGGCTACACCTTC. Translation: CASSSQAADGYTF. The full variable domain, completed using reference TRBV7-9 and TRBJ1-2, is DTGVSQNPRHKITKRGQNVTFRCDPISEHNRLYWYRQTLGQGPEFLTYFQNEAQLEKSRLLSDRFSAERPKGSFSTLEIQRTEQGDSAMYLCASSSQAADGYTFGSGTRLTVV.

The rearrangement uses TRBV4-1 and TRBJ1-2; D uncertain. Germline V gene lookup returns CDR1 MGHRA and CDR2 YSYEKL. The CDR3 runs 18 residues. Trimming took off 0 bases at V and 6 bases at J, with 23 bases between the two ends. As DNA, the CDR3 is TGCGCCAGCAGCCAAGAGGGAACAACCCCGCTTTGGAGCGATGGCTACACCTTC. Protein sequence: CASSQEGTTPLWSDGYTF.

This clonotype was seen repeatedly, ten times or more. The chain combines TRBV7-9 with TRBJ2-5, with unresolved D. CDR3 length: 14 amino acids. Trimming stripped 5 bases from V and 0 bases from J, with 10 bases between. The germline gives CDR1 SEHNR, CDR2 FQNEAQ (reference sequence). The CDR3 region has the DNA TGTGCCAGCAGCCACGCGAATCACCAAGAGACCCAGTACTTC. Protein sequence: CASSHANHQETQYF.

The gene calls are TRBV29-1 and TRBJ2-4, with TRBD1 as a possible D gene (6 bases). V lost 5 bases to trimming and J lost 6 bases, with 23 bases between them. This CDR3 contains 16 residues. Germline CDR1 and CDR2: SQVTM and ANQGSEA. The CDR3 sequence is CSVNGRTGLFGNIQYF. The CDR3 region has the DNA TGCAGCGTTAACGGTCGTACAGGGCTGTTTGGAAACATTCAGTACTTC.

This clonotype was seen only a few times. This chain links TRBV15 with TRBJ2-5, with D possibly matching TRBD1 (6 bases). The CDR3 spans 15 residues. Trimming stripped 0 bases from V and 2 bases from J, with 10 bases between. Germline values: CDR1 LNHNV, CDR2 YYDKDF (reference sequence). The chain's CDR3 is CATSREWDNQETQYF. In DNA, the CDR3 is TGTGCCACCAGCAGAGAATGGGACAATCAAGAGACCCAGTACTTC.

DNA for the CDR3: TGCAGTGCTCTTAGCGCCGGGGCGCGCGGTGAAGCTTTCTTT. Its protein is CSALSAGARGEAFF. This rearrangement joins TRBV20-1 to TRBJ1-1; D perhaps matches TRBD1 (5 bases). The CDR3 extends over 14 amino acids. The V end was cut by 5 bases, the J end by 7 bases, with 20 bases between. Germline V gene lookup returns CDR1 DFQATT and CDR2 SNEGSKA (reference sequence).

The sample holds a few counts of this clonotype. The chain links TRBV6-2 or TRBV6-3 to TRBJ2-5, with a weak D call TRBD1 (5 bases). The J call may be wrong; the DNA end is better matched by TRBJ2-1. Germline values: CDR1 MNHEY, CDR2 SVGEGT. The CDR3 totals 15 residues. The CDR3 region is CASSDDTAQGNEQFF. For the CDR3, the DNA is TGTGCCAGCAGTGACGACACGGCCCAGGGCAATGAGCAGTTCTTC.

The rearrangement uses TRBV20-1 and TRBJ2-3; 9 bases match TRBD2. Looked up from germline, CDR1 is DFQATT and CDR2 is SNEGSKA (reference sequence). V gave up 3 bases and J gave up 6 bases; unmatched junction bases: 7. This CDR3 has 14 residues. The CDR3 loop reads CSARELAGLDTQYF. The CDR3 DNA follows: TGCAGTGCTAGGGAGCTAGCGGGGTTGGATACGCAGTATTTT.

This chain links TRBV5-1 with TRBJ2-3; D remains unclear. Germline CDR1 and CDR2: SGHRS and YFSETQ. V shed 0 bases and J shed 1 base, with 6 bases lying between them. This CDR3 comprises 14 residues. CDR3 coding DNA: TGCGCCAGCAGCTTGGAATGGGGCACAGATACGCAGTATTTT. It encodes CASSLEWGTDTQYF.

This clonotype was detected a few times. The chain links TRBV20-1 to TRBJ2-7; 8 bases agree with TRBD2. Looked up from germline, CDR1 is DFQATT and CDR2 is SNEGSKA (reference sequence). Trimming at V came to 3 bases and at J to 3 bases, leaving 10 bases not matched to a gene. The CDR3 length is 15 residues. Here the CDR3 DNA reads TGCAGTGCTAGCATCCGGGCGGGGGGTAGCTACGAGCAGTACTTC. It translates to CSASIRAGGSYEQYF.

The V call is TRBV29-1, the J call TRBJ2-2; D is perhaps TRBD2 (6 bases). Germline V gene data show CDR1 as SQVTM and CDR2 as ANQGSEA. The V end was cut by 1 base, the J end by 1 base, with 10 bases between. CDR3 length equals 15 residues. DNA for the CDR3: TGCAGCGTTGAAGTCCGGAGGGGGAACACCGGGGAGCTGTTTTTT. This translates into CSVEVRRGNTGELFF.

The table lists this clonotype with a few counts. V usage is TRBV5-5 and J usage is TRBJ2-7; perhaps TRBD2 as D (5 bases). Germline V gives CDR1 SGHKS, CDR2 YYEKEE (reference sequence). The CDR3 totals 13 residues. Deletions cut 7 bases from V and 3 bases from J, with 14 bases between. The CDR3 nucleotides are TGTGCCAGCGCCCGAGGGTCTTACTACGAGCAGTACTTC. Amino acids: CASARGSYYEQYF.

This clonotype was counted between two and nine times. The chain employs TRBV18 and TRBJ2-1; 10 bases are shared with TRBD2. V lost 4 bases to trimming and J lost 8 bases; unmatched junction nucleotides: 2. CDR3 length equals 13 residues. The germline gives CDR1 KGHSH, CDR2 LQKENI. The CDR3 region has the DNA TGTGCCAGCTCACTTAGCGGGAGGCATGAGCAGTTCTTC. Amino acid sequence: CASSLSGRHEQFF.

V usage is TRBV6-6 and J usage is TRBJ2-5, with a possible D match to TRBD2 (6 bases). Germline values: CDR1 MNHNY, CDR2 SVGAGI (reference sequence). The CDR3 spans 16 residues. Between the trimmed V and J ends, which lost 0 bases and 2 bases, there was a span of 13 bases. The CDR3 DNA reads as TGTGCCAGCAGTTACTCAGCACGGGGGAGTCAAGAGACCCAGTACTTC. Translating gives CASSYSARGSQETQYF.

This clonotype was seen a handful of times. Since no conserved phenylalanine or tryptophan closes the CDR3, a read error is the likely cause. The V and J genes are TRBV7-6 and TRBJ1-1, with D perhaps matching TRBD1 (5 bases). V was pared by 2 bases and J by 2 bases, with 18 bases between. CDR1 is SGHVS, CDR2 FNYEAQ, per germline. This CDR3 comprises 17 residues. The CDR3 sequence: CASSLRQRERGNTEAFL. For the CDR3, the DNA is TGTGCCAGCAGCTTAAGGCAACGAGAGAGGGGAAACACTGAAGCTTTCCTT.

This clonotype showed up just a few times. The chain couples TRBV4-1 to TRBJ2-5; 7 nucleotides match TRBD1. The J call may be faulty, since TRBJ2-7 better matches the DNA end. The CDR3 runs to 14 residues. Germline loops: CDR1 MGHRA, CDR2 YSYEKL. The CDR3 is CASSQDLGQYEQYF. CDR3 in DNA: TGCGCCAGCAGCCAAGATTTGGGACAGTACGAGCAGTACTTC.

The J gene is TRBJ2-5, the V gene TRBV6-5; 10 bases agree with TRBD2. V lost 1 base, J lost 2 bases, and 10 bases stayed unmatched. Germline V gene lookup returns CDR1 MNHEY and CDR2 SVGAGI. This CDR3 contains 18 residues. CDR3 bases: TGTGCCAGCAGTTACTTAAGGCTAGCGGGGGCAGGGCAAGAGACCCAGTACTTC. Residues: CASSYLRLAGAGQETQYF.

This chain connects TRBV12-3 or TRBV12-4 to TRBJ1-6; possible D gene TRBD1, 5 bases. CDR3 length: 12 residues. V lost 3 bases and J 14 bases, leaving 11 bases between the germline ends. CDR3 nucleotide sequence: TGTGCCAGCAGTTTGGACCGGGGGGCCCTCCACTTT. This sequence encodes CASSLDRGALHF.

In its sample, this clonotype was seen a few times. V gene TRBV14 combines with J gene TRBJ2-1, with 8 bases aligning to TRBD1. The germline gives CDR1 SGHDN, CDR2 FVKESK. Trimming cost V 4 bases and J 10 bases; bases outside gene matches: 9. The CDR3 is made up of 14 amino acids. CDR3 DNA sequence: TGTGCCAGCAGCCCTTGGACAGGGCGGGGAGAGCAGTTCTTC. Translation gives CASSPWTGRGEQFF.

This sequence joins TRBV12-3 or TRBV12-4 and TRBJ2-2, with 10 bases lining up with TRBD1. This CDR3 contains 17 residues. Trimming at V came to 5 bases and at J to 3 bases, leaving 9 bases not matched to a gene. CDR3 nucleotides: TGTGCCAGCAGTCCCGCCGGGACAGGGGTTTACACCGGGGAGCTGTTTTTT. Translated: CASSPAGTGVYTGELFF.

Only a few counts were recorded for this clonotype. The chain carries TRBV29-1 and TRBJ2-3, with a tentative D call TRBD2 (5 bases). Germline V gene data show CDR1 as SQVTM and CDR2 as ANQGSEA. V lost 4 bases and J 0 bases, leaving 11 bases between the germline ends. This CDR3 spans 14 amino acids. The CDR3 DNA reads as TGCAGCGTTGGAATGAGCGGTAGCACAGATACGCAGTATTTT. Encoded protein: CSVGMSGSTDTQYF.

The V call is TRBV29-1, the J call TRBJ2-3; 15 nucleotides match TRBD2. The CDR3 is made up of 15 amino acids. V dropped 6 bases and J dropped 0; count of bases not matched to a gene: 1. Germline V gives CDR1 SQVTM, CDR2 ANQGSEA. The CDR3 loop is CSVGLAGGSTDTQYF. The CDR3 DNA reads as TGCAGCGTGGGACTAGCGGGGGGAAGCACAGATACGCAGTATTTT.

This clonotype showed up just a few times. V usage is TRBV7-8 and J usage is TRBJ2-3, with 10 bases matching TRBD2. The germline V gene has CDR1 SGHVS and CDR2 FQNEAQ. CDR3 length equals 17 residues. V was clipped by 0 bases and J by 5 bases; unmatched bases: 8. CDR3 sequence reads: CASSLAPAGGQGDTQYF. As DNA, the CDR3 is TGTGCCAGCAGCTTAGCGCCAGCGGGGGGGCAGGGAGATACGCAGTATTTT.